The TCR beta chain under discussion was sequenced for a study of blood T cell repertoires in COVID-19 (TCRdb year 2020). Regarding the study in general: Samples covering the acute and convalescent phases of COVID-19 were provided by collaborators in the United States, Italy and Spain. The material from the prospective study consisted of cDNA or gDNA derived from T cells, B-cell-depleted T cells, or PBMCs. Subjects who had been exposed to COVID-19, were actively infected with it, or had recovered from it provided the deeply sampled blood TCRbeta repertoires that made up the dataset. The repertoires were released in a freely available public database intended as a resource for research on the immune response to SARS-CoV-2. Samples were obtained from the ongoing ImmuneRACE study (first 160 participants) and from 1,254 subjects provided by 6 global collaborators. Sample metadata almost always included a de-identified subject ID, COVID-19 status, age in years and sex. Where available, HLA class I and class II types were taken from metadata supplied by the sample provider and were not determined by assay-based typing.

Study-wide conclusions, independent of this receptor: The quantity of clinical and demographic metadata differed by source and by participant and was supplied without curation.

A word on this clone: Its binding antigen is unknown. Base qualities are not at hand, and no much larger clone is one base apart.

TCRbeta CDR3 regions were amplified from genomic DNA using the immunoSEQ Assay, a bias-controlled multiplex PCR. From the authors' description of their analysis: Nucleated cell counts per sample were estimated from amplification of reference gene primers within the assay. To quantify the absolute abundance of each unique TCRbeta CDR3 rearrangement, sequence reads were collapsed and filtered. For each sample, productive Simpson clonality was calculated by taking the square root of Simpson's diversity index across productive rearrangements. TCRdb took over this immuneACCESS table, retaining in-frame rearrangements with V and J assigned. Such tables are incomplete; in checked studies, under half of the missing clones stem from an unresolved V gene, and the remainder is unexplained. D and trimming come from the DNA, and the V and J calls and clone size come from that table. The sample has 200,000 to 250,000 clones on record, 87% of them singletons. Clones ranked in the top ten supply roughly 12% of the sample.

V is reduced by 1 base and J by 4 bases, leaving a spacing of 7 bases between them. The CDR3 spans 13 residues, from the cysteine through the phenylalanine. Kept here is only the CDR3 DNA, which spans 39 bases and is read in frame from base 1. CDR1 and CDR2 are read off the germline V gene as SQVTM and ANQGSEA. Samples from volunteer blood donors who had recovered from COVID-19 were contributed by a second Seattle source. Each collaborating institution followed its own protocols to collect whole blood in K2EDTA tubes. For TCRbeta analysis, collaborators shipped samples in one of three forms: frozen whole blood, isolated PBMCs, or DNA extracted from either of those sample types.

The receptor chain draws on TRBV29-1 and TRBJ2-2, with a tentative D gene TRBD2 over 6 matching bases. The TCR sequence derives from a young woman who had recovered from COVID-19. The sample taken for sequencing was peripheral blood. The CDR3 protein: CSVEAGGTGELFF. In nucleotide form, the sequence is TGCAGCGTTGAAGCCGGGGGCACCGGGGAGCTGTTTTTT.